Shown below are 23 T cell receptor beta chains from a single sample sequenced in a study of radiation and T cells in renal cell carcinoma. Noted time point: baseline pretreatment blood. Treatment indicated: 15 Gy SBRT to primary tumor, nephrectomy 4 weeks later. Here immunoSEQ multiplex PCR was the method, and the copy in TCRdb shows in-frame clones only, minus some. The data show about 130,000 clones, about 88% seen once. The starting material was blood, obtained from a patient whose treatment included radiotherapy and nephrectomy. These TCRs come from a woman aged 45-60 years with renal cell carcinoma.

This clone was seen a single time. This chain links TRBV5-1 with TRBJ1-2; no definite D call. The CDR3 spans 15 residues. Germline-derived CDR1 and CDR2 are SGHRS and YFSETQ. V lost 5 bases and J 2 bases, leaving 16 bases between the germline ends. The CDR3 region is CASSPRGDVNYGYTF. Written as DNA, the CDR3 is TGCGCCAGCAGTCCCCGGGGAGACGTCAACTATGGCTACACCTTC.

DNA of the CDR3: TGCAGCGTTCCGGTCTTTAACTATGGCTACACCTTC. This gives the protein CSVPVFNYGYTF. The chain combines TRBV29-1 with TRBJ1-2; D not certain. Germline V gene lookup returns CDR1 SQVTM and CDR2 ANQGSEA. Between the trimmed V and J ends, which lost 5 bases and 1 base, there was a span of 8 bases. The CDR3 is made up of 12 amino acids.

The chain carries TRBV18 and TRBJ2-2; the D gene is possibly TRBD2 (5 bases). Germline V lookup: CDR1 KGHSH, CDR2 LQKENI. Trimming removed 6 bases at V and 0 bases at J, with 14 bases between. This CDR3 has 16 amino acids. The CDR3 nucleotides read TGTGCCAGCTCGCGGGCAGACCCTACGAACACCGGGGAGCTGTTTTTT. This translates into CASSRADPTNTGELFF.

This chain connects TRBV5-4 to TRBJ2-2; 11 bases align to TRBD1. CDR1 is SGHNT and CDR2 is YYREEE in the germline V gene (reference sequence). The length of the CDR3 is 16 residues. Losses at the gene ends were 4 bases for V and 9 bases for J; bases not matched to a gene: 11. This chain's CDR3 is CASSTYWTGGSRELFF. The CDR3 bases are TGTGCCAGCAGCACCTACTGGACAGGGGGCTCGAGGGAGCTGTTTTTT. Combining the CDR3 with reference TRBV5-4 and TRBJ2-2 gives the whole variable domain ETGVTQSPTHLIKTRGQQVTLRCSSQSGHNTVSWYQQALGQGPQFIFQYYREEENGRGNFPPRFSGLQFPNYSSELNVNALELDDSALYLCASSTYWTGGSRELFFGEGSRLTVL.

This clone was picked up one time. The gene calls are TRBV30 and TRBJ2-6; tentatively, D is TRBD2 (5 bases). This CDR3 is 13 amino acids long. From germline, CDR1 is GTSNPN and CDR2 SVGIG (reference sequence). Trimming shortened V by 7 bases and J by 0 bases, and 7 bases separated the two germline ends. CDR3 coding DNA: TGTGCCTCACGGGGCTCTGGGGCCAACGTCCTGACTTTC. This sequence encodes CASRGSGANVLTF.

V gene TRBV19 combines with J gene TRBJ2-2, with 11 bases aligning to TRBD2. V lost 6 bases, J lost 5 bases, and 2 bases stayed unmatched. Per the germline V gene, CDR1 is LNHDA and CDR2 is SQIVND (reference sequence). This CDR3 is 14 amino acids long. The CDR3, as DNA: TGTGCCAGTAGCCTAGCGGGGGGAACCGGGGAGCTGTTTTTT. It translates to CASSLAGGTGELFF. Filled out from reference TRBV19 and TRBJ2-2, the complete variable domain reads DGGITQSPKYLFRKEGQNVTLSCEQNLNHDAMYWYRQDPGQGLRLIYYSQIVNDFQKGDIAEGYSVSREKKESFPLTVTSAQKNPTAFYLCASSLAGGTGELFFGEGSRLTVL.

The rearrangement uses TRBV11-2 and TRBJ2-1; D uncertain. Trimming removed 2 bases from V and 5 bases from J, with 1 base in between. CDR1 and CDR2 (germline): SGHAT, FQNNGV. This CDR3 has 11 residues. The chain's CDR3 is CASSLHNEQFF. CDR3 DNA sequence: TGTGCCAGCAGCTTACACAATGAGCAGTTCTTC.

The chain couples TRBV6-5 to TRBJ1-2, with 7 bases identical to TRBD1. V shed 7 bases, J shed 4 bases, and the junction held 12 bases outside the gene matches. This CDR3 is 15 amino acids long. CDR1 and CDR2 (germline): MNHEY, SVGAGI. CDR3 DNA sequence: TGTGCCAGCACTTCCCAGGGGGGGGCCCGCTATGGCTACACCTTC. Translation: CASTSQGGARYGYTF.

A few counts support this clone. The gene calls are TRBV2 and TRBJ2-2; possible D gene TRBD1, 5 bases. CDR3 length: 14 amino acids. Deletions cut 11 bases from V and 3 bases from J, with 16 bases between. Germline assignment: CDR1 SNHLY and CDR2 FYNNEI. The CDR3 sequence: CAGRQSEYTGELFF. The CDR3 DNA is TGTGCCGGACGACAGAGCGAATACACCGGGGAGCTGTTTTTT.

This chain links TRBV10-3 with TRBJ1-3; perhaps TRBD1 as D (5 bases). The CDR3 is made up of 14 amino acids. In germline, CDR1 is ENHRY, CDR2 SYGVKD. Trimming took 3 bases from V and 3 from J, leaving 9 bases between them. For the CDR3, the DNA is TGTGCCATCAGTGATTTTGGGGGTGGAAACACCATATATTTT. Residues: CAISDFGGGNTIYF.

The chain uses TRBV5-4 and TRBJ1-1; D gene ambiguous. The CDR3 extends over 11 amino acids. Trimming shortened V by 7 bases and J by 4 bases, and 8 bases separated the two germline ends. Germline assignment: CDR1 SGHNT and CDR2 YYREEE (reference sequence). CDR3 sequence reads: CASGGSTEAFF. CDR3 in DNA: TGTGCCAGCGGCGGGAGCACTGAAGCTTTCTTT.

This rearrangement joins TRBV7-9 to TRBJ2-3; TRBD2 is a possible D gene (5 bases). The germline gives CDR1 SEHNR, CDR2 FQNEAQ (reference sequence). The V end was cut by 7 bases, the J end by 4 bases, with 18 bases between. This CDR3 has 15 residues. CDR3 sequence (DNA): TGTGCCAGCACCCATGGGCGTGAGGGCCCAGATACGCAGTATTTT. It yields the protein CASTHGREGPDTQYF.

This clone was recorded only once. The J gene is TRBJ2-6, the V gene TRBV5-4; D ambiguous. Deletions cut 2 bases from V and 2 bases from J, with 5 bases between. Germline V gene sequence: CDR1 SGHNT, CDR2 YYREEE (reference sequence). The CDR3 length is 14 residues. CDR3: CASSLVAGANVLTF. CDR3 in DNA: TGTGCCAGCAGCTTAGTGGCTGGGGCCAACGTCCTGACTTTC.

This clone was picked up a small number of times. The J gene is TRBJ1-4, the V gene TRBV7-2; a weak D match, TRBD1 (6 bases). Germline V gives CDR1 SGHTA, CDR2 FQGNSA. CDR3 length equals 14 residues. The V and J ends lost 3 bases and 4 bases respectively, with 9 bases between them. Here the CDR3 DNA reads TGTGCCAGCAGCTTGAACAGGGTTAATGAAAAACTGTTTTTT. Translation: CASSLNRVNEKLFF.

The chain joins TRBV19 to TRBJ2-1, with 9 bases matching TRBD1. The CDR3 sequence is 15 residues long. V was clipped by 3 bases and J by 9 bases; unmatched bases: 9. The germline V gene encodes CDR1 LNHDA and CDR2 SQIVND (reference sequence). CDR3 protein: CASSMGQGRGGEQFF. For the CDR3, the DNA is TGTGCCAGTAGTATGGGACAGGGAAGGGGTGGTGAGCAGTTCTTC.

In DNA, the CDR3 is TGTGCCAGCAGTTACTCGTTACGGGGGGGCTACGAGCAGTACTTC. This sequence encodes CASSYSLRGGYEQYF. V and J are TRBV6-6 and TRBJ2-7; 8 nucleotides line up with TRBD2. Looked up from germline, CDR1 is MNHNY and CDR2 is SVGAGI (reference sequence). Unmatched junction bases numbered 4, after V lost 0 bases and J lost 3 bases. This CDR3 comprises 15 residues.

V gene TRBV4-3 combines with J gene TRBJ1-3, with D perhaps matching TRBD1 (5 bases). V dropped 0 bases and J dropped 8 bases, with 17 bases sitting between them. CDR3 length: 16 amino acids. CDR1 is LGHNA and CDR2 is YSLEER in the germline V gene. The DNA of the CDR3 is TGCGCCAGCAGCCAAGACCCTACCGCCGGGGGAGACACCATATATTTT. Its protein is CASSQDPTAGGDTIYF.

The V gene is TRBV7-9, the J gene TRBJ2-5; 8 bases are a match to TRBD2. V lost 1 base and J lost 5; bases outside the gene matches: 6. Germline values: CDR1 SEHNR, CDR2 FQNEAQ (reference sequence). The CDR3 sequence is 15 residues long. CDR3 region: CASSLDGGATETQYF. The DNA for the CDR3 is TGTGCCAGCAGCTTAGACGGGGGGGCCACGGAGACCCAGTACTTC.

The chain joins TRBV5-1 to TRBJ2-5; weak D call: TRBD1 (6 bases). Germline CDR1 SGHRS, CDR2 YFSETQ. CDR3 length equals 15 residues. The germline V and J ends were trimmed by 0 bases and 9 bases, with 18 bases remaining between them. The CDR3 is CASSLDPGSEGAQYF. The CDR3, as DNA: TGCGCCAGCAGCTTGGACCCCGGGTCCGAGGGGGCCCAGTACTTC.

The CDR3 sequence is CASSGGPTRVEKLFF. The CDR3 bases are TGTGCCAGCAGCGGGGGGCCGACGAGGGTTGAAAAACTGTTTTTT. This rearrangement joins TRBV5-5 to TRBJ1-4; D may be TRBD1 (6 bases). The V end was cut by 4 bases, the J end by 7 bases, with 17 bases between. Germline V CDR1 and CDR2: SGHKS, YYEKEE (reference sequence). CDR3 length: 15 amino acids.

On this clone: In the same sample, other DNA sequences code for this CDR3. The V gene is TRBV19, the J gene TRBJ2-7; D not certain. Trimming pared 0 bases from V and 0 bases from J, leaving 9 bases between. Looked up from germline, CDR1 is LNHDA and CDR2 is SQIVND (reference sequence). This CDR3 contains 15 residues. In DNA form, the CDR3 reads TGTGCCAGTAGTATAGATGCCTTAGGCTCCTACGAGCAGTACTTC. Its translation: CASSIDALGSYEQYF.

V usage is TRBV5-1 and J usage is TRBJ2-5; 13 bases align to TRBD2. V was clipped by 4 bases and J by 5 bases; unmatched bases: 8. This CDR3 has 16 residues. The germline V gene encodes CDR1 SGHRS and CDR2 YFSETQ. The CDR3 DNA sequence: TGCGCCAGCAGCGGAACTAGCGGGGGGGCCATGGAGACCCAGTACTTC. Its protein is CASSGTSGGAMETQYF.

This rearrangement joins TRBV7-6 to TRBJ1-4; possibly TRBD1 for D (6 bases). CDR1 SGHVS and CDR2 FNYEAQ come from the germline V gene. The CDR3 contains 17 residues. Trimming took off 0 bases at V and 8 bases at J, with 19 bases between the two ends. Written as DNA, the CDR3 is TGTGCCAGCAGCTTAGCACCCCGCGGACAGTTAGGGGAAAAACTGTTTTTT. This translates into CASSLAPRGQLGEKLFF.